These 25 T cell receptor beta chains were all obtained from the same sample, sequenced in a study of blood T cells in healthy people across ages. Then a second PCR, running roughly 6 to 11 cycles, was carried out with a sample-barcoded 5' primer and a J-beta primer mix. TCRdb re-called the 5' RACE reads through MiXCR, storing one row per CDR3 protein. Of approximately 900,000 distinct CDR3 sequences listed, 48% are singletons. The sequenced sample consisted of blood. The source is a man aged 30-40 years in good health.

This clonotype was counted only a few times. V is TRBV28 and J is TRBJ2-1; D is perhaps TRBD2 (6 bases). CDR1 is MDHEN and CDR2 is SYDVKM in the germline V gene. This CDR3 spans 13 amino acids. V was trimmed by 5 bases and J by 10 bases, leaving 15 bases between them. CDR3 sequence: CASSPGLSLEQFF. CDR3 bases: TGTGCCAGCAGTCCGGGACTGTCATTGGAGCAGTTCTTC.

As to this clonotype: A much larger clone differs by one base, so this may be a read error. V is TRBV7-2 and J is TRBJ2-7; a possible D gene is TRBD2 (5 bases). The J call may be faulty, since TRBJ2-5 better matches the DNA end. The V gene's germline CDR1 is SGHTA and CDR2 FQGNSA. The CDR3 contains 14 residues. Written as DNA, the CDR3 is TGTGCCAGCAGCCCCCAGGACTCCGGGGAGACCCAGTACTTC. It encodes CASSPQDSGETQYF.

This clonotype was counted between two and nine times. The V gene is TRBV29-1, the J gene TRBJ2-3; D uncertain. The V gene's germline CDR1 is SQVTM and CDR2 ANQGSEA. The V end lost 7 bases, the J end lost 4 bases, and 12 bases lay between the germline ends. The CDR3 covers 12 residues. As DNA, the CDR3 is TGCAGCGGCAGATCCACGTCAGATACGCAGTATTTT. Protein product: CSGRSTSDTQYF.

This clonotype was seen a few times. The chain has TRBV20-1 and TRBJ2-1; D possibly matches TRBD1 or TRBD2 (5 bases each). The CDR3 is 16 residues long. Germline loops: CDR1 DFQATT, CDR2 SNEGSKA (reference sequence). V was shortened by 3 bases and J by 6 bases, with 21 bases between the two germline ends. CDR3 sequence reads: CSASPIGAASGNEQFF. Here the CDR3 DNA reads TGCAGTGCTAGTCCTATCGGGGCTGCTTCGGGCAATGAGCAGTTCTTC.

This clonotype was detected a few times. The gene calls are TRBV28 and TRBJ2-7; no clear D. The CDR3 consists of 14 residues. Germline-derived CDR1 and CDR2 are MDHEN and SYDVKM. V was shortened by 1 base and J by 1 base, with 8 bases between the two germline ends. The CDR3 loop reads CASSLSDVSYEQYF. The CDR3 region has the DNA TGTGCCAGCAGTTTATCAGATGTTTCCTACGAGCAGTACTTC.

The genes are TRBV9 and TRBJ2-5; TRBD1 agrees at 10 bases. The germline CDR1 and CDR2 sequences are SGDLS and YYNGEE. V was pared by 3 bases and J by 7 bases, with 12 bases of the junction left unmatched. The CDR3 spans 16 residues. CDR3 amino acids: CASSARAGQGIGTQYF. DNA of the CDR3: TGTGCCAGCAGCGCGAGGGCGGGACAGGGGATCGGGACCCAGTACTTC.

This chain joins TRBV2 and TRBJ2-5; D gene ambiguous. Trimming took 7 bases from V and 0 from J, leaving 12 bases between them. This CDR3 region has 14 residues. Germline loops: CDR1 SNHLY, CDR2 FYNNEI. The CDR3 sequence is CASIKRENQETQYF. CDR3 DNA sequence: TGTGCCAGCATAAAGAGAGAGAACCAAGAGACCCAGTACTTC.

The chain joins TRBV7-9 to TRBJ1-1, with no clear D. Per the germline V gene, CDR1 is SEHNR and CDR2 is FQNEAQ (reference sequence). The CDR3 runs 13 residues. V lost 5 bases and J lost 4, with 11 bases in between. Written as DNA, the CDR3 is TGTGCCAGCAGCGATAGTATGATCACTGAAGCTTTCTTT. Translated, it gives CASSDSMITEAFF.

V usage is TRBV4-1 and J usage is TRBJ1-2, with D possibly matching TRBD1 (5 bases). CDR3 size: 15 residues. V was trimmed by 1 base and J by 7 bases, leaving 16 bases between them. The germline V gene encodes CDR1 MGHRA and CDR2 YSYEKL. The CDR3 DNA sequence: TGCGCCAGCAGCCAAGGGAGGGGCGCAGGTTCTGGCTACACCTTC. As protein: CASSQGRGAGSGYTF.

The V and J genes are TRBV6-4 and TRBJ2-5, with 8 bases aligning to TRBD1. Germline CDR1 MRHNA, CDR2 SNTAGT. The CDR3 totals 16 residues. Losses at the gene ends were 2 bases for V and 11 bases for J; bases not matched to a gene: 16. The CDR3 reads CASSDTARQGYKEQYF. As DNA, the CDR3 is TGTGCCAGCAGTGACACCGCCCGACAGGGGTACAAAGAGCAGTACTTC.

The chain links TRBV24-1 to TRBJ1-2, with D unclear. CDR1 and CDR2 from the germline V gene are KGHDR and SFDVKD. The CDR3 runs 14 residues. V lost 2 bases, J lost 2 bases, and 8 bases lay in between. CDR3 in amino acids: CATSDSGRNYGYTF. The CDR3 coding sequence is TGTGCCACCAGTGATTCCGGACGGAACTATGGCTACACCTTC.

This clonotype turned up a few times. This sequence joins TRBV5-5 and TRBJ1-2; D gene unclear. CDR1 SGHKS and CDR2 YYEKEE come from the germline V gene (reference sequence). V was shortened by 4 bases and J by 4 bases, with 11 bases between the two germline ends. This CDR3 spans 13 amino acids. CDR3 residues: CASSAGSSYGYTF. The CDR3 DNA reads as TGTGCCAGCAGCGCGGGTTCTAGCTATGGCTACACCTTC.

Worth noting for this clonotype: Germline is not matched at one junction end, which may reflect a read error. The rearrangement links TRBV7-2 to TRBJ1-2; D is perhaps TRBD1 (5 bases). Germline loops: CDR1 SGHTA, CDR2 FQGNSA. This CDR3 contains 14 residues. CDR3 DNA: TGTGTCAGCAGCTTGAACGTCGGGGCTGGGGGCTACACCTTC. Its translation: CVSSLNVGAGGYTF. The full variable domain, completed using reference TRBV7-2 and TRBJ1-2, is GAGVSQSPSNKVTEKGKDVELRCDPISGHTALYWYRQSLGQGLEFLIYFQGNSAPDKSGLPSDRFSAERTGGSVSTLTIQRTQQEDSAVYLCVSSLNVGAGGYTFGSGTRLTVV.

This clonotype has only a few counts. This chain links TRBV4-2 with TRBJ2-1, with 8 bases aligning to TRBD2. Germline V gene data show CDR1 as LGHNA and CDR2 as YNFKEQ. V dropped 2 bases and J dropped 5; count of bases not matched to a gene: 8. The CDR3 consists of 16 residues. DNA of the CDR3: TGTGCCAGCAGCCAACTTAGCGGGGTAAGCCACAATGAGCAGTTCTTC. Its protein is CASSQLSGVSHNEQFF.

CDR3 sequence reads: CASSLAIGNGAYEQYF. Here the CDR3 DNA reads TGTGCCAGCAGCTTAGCAATAGGGAACGGCGCCTACGAGCAGTACTTC. This rearrangement joins TRBV7-2 to TRBJ2-5; D is uncertain. The J call may be faulty, since TRBJ2-7 better matches the DNA end. The CDR3 is 16 amino acids. CDR1 is SGHTA, CDR2 FQGNSA, per germline.

This clonotype was detected a few times. The chain employs TRBV24-1 and TRBJ2-7; TRBD1 matches at 9 bases. J was trimmed by 5 bases and V by 5 bases; bases with no gene match: 9. This CDR3 has 15 residues. Germline assignment: CDR1 KGHDR and CDR2 SFDVKD. CDR3: CATSGPGQGKDEQYF. CDR3 in DNA: TGTGCCACCAGTGGGCCGGGACAGGGAAAGGACGAGCAGTACTTC.

J is TRBJ1-1 and V is TRBV12-3 or TRBV12-4; D is uncertain. Trimming shortened V by 5 bases and J by 4 bases, and 11 bases separated the two germline ends. The CDR3 is 13 residues long. The CDR3, as DNA: TGTGCCAGCAGTCCCCCGGCAGGCACTGAAGCTTTCTTT. This sequence encodes CASSPPAGTEAFF.

This clonotype has just a few counts. The chain combines TRBV7-2 with TRBJ1-2; D is undetermined. The germline V and J ends were trimmed by 4 bases and 4 bases, with 13 bases remaining between them. This CDR3 contains 14 residues. CDR1 and CDR2 (germline): SGHTA, FQGNSA. For the CDR3, the DNA is TGTGCCAGCAGCTCGTACCGCGGCCCCTATGGCTACACCTTC. It encodes CASSSYRGPYGYTF.

This clonotype was recorded a few times. This sequence joins TRBV7-2 and TRBJ2-7; 10 bases are shared with TRBD2. The length of the CDR3 is 16 residues. Germline V lookup: CDR1 SGHTA, CDR2 FQGNSA. The trim removed 0 bases at V and 2 bases at J, leaving 4 bases unmatched. The CDR3 sequence: CASSLAASGGTYEQYF. The CDR3 region has the DNA TGTGCCAGCAGCTTAGCAGCTAGCGGGGGCACCTACGAGCAGTACTTC.

The chain employs TRBV9 and TRBJ2-7; 8 bases are a match to TRBD2. The CDR3 totals 15 residues. With 0 bases clipped from V and 2 bases from J, the junction kept 4 bases outside the gene matches. CDR1 and CDR2 from the germline V gene are SGDLS and YYNGEE. Here the CDR3 reads CASSVGTSRPYEQYF. Here the CDR3 DNA reads TGTGCCAGCAGCGTAGGGACTAGCCGGCCCTACGAGCAGTACTTC.

This clonotype was observed a handful of times. In DNA form, the CDR3 reads TGTGCCAGCAGCCTGACAGGGCTAGACTATGGCTACACCTTC. This codes for CASSLTGLDYGYTF. The chain employs TRBV5-6 and TRBJ1-2; 7 nucleotides line up with TRBD1. Losses at the gene ends were 4 bases for V and 3 bases for J; bases not matched to a gene: 6. CDR1 is SGHDT and CDR2 is YYEEEE in the germline V gene. The CDR3 has 14 residues.

This clonotype was seen ten or more times. The chain recombines TRBV12-3 or TRBV12-4 with TRBJ2-5; D not resolved. The length of the CDR3 is 14 residues. V was clipped by 1 base and J by 2 bases, with 8 bases between them. The CDR3 loop is CASSLGRIQETQYF. CDR3 DNA sequence: TGTGCCAGCAGTTTAGGACGGATACAAGAGACCCAGTACTTC.

This sequence joins TRBV7-8 and TRBJ1-5; D remains unclear. Trimming took 1 base from V and 3 from J, leaving 10 bases between them. Per the germline V gene, CDR1 is SGHVS and CDR2 is FQNEAQ. The CDR3 contains 15 residues. The CDR3 here is CASSLGRNINQPQHF. CDR3 nucleotides: TGTGCCAGCAGCTTAGGACGAAACATCAATCAGCCCCAGCATTTT.

This chain links TRBV7-3 with TRBJ2-4; 7 bases are shared with TRBD1. The DNA matches TRBJ2-7 better at its end, which makes the J call doubtful. Per the germline V gene, CDR1 is SGHTA and CDR2 is FQGTGA. The CDR3 sequence is 15 residues long. CDR3: CASSFAHGTDYEQYF. CDR3 nucleotide sequence: TGTGCCAGCAGCTTCGCCCATGGGACAGACTACGAGCAGTACTTC.

This clonotype was observed a few times. The chain couples TRBV12-3 or TRBV12-4 to TRBJ1-2; the D gene is possibly TRBD1 (5 bases). Trimming took off 3 bases at V and 2 bases at J, with 16 bases between the two ends. This CDR3 is 16 amino acids long. The CDR3 here is CASSFPLYEGNYGYTF. The CDR3 DNA follows: TGTGCCAGCAGTTTCCCTTTGTATGAGGGGAACTATGGCTACACCTTC.